Listed here are 19 T cell receptor beta chains from one sample, sequenced in a study of blood T cell repertoires in COVID-19. Profiled with immunoSEQ multiplex PCR; TCRdb holds only in-frame clones, not every one. Of 90,000 or so clones listed, about nine tenths were seen once; the top ten hold roughly 3.5%. Sequences were obtained from peripheral blood. These TCRs come from a woman aged 70-85 years with acute or convalescent COVID-19.

This sequence joins TRBV18 and TRBJ2-7; D might be TRBD2 (5 bases). The CDR3 runs to 12 residues. V was cut by 4 bases and J by 6 bases, with 10 bases left in between. Looked up from germline, CDR1 is KGHSH and CDR2 is LQKENI. The CDR3 DNA reads as TGTGCCAGCTCACTCGAAGGGAGCGAGCAGTACTTC. Its protein is CASSLEGSEQYF. Full variable domain (missing parts from reference TRBV18 and TRBJ2-7): NAGVMQNPRHLVRRRGQEARLRCSPMKGHSHVYWYRQLPEEGLKFMVYLQKENIIDESGMPKERFSAEFPKEGPSILRIQQVVRGDSAAYFCASSLEGSEQYFGPGTRLTVT.

The chain uses TRBV10-2 and TRBJ1-5; tentatively, D is TRBD1 (6 bases). The CDR3 consists of 14 residues. Germline V gene data show CDR1 as WSHSY and CDR2 as SAAADI. Trimming pared 6 bases from V and 1 base from J, leaving 10 bases between. In DNA, the CDR3 is TGCGCCAGCAGCTGGACAGAAAGCAATCAGCCCCAGCATTTT. Translation gives CASSWTESNQPQHF.

The CDR3 region has the DNA TGTGCCAGCAGTTTCTCTAGGACAGCCACGAACACCGGGGAGCTGTTTTTT. This gives the protein CASSFSRTATNTGELFF. This rearrangement joins TRBV27 to TRBJ2-2; perhaps TRBD1 as D (6 bases). In germline, CDR1 is MNHEY, CDR2 SMNVEV (reference sequence). V gave up 3 bases and J gave up 0 bases, with 14 bases separating them. The CDR3 sequence is 17 residues long.

The CDR3 region is CATSDSGGLSQPQHF. In DNA form, the CDR3 reads TGTGCCACCAGTGACTCAGGGGGCCTTAGTCAGCCCCAGCATTTT. The rearrangement uses TRBV24-1 and TRBJ1-5, with TRBD1 identical over 8 bases. The germline V gene has CDR1 KGHDR and CDR2 SFDVKD. CDR3 length: 15 amino acids. V was pared by 4 bases and J by 6 bases, with 7 bases of the junction left unmatched.

The sample holds one count of this clone. Other nucleotide sequences from this sample produce the same CDR3. This rearrangement joins TRBV19 to TRBJ2-5; maybe TRBD1 (6 bases). V shed 5 bases and J shed 5 bases, with 12 bases lying between them. From germline, CDR1 is LNHDA and CDR2 SQIVND (reference sequence). This CDR3 region has 13 residues. CDR3 sequence reads: CASSYRAGETQYF. In nucleotides, the CDR3 is TGTGCCAGTAGTTACAGGGCCGGGGAGACCCAGTACTTC.

This clone showed up just a few times. The chain is built from TRBV18 and TRBJ1-1; 8 nucleotides line up with TRBD1. Unmatched junction bases numbered 3, after V lost 5 bases and J lost 1 base. Germline V gene lookup returns CDR1 KGHSH and CDR2 LQKENI. The CDR3 covers 14 residues. DNA of the CDR3: TGTGCCAGCTCAAAAGGACAGGGGAACACTGAAGCTTTCTTT. It is translated as CASSKGQGNTEAFF.

V usage is TRBV2 and J usage is TRBJ1-5; 7 bases fit TRBD1. Per germline, CDR1 SNHLY and CDR2 FYNNEI. The V segment lost 6 bases and the J segment 4 bases; nucleotides outside the gene matches: 9. The CDR3 has 15 residues. This chain's CDR3 is CASSTGASFNQPQHF. In nucleotides, the CDR3 is TGTGCCAGCAGCACAGGGGCCTCCTTTAATCAGCCCCAGCATTTT.

The V call is TRBV12-3 or TRBV12-4, the J call TRBJ1-2, with a possible D match to TRBD1 (6 bases). There are 13 residues in the CDR3. The V end lost 6 bases, the J end lost 6 bases, and 14 bases lay between the germline ends. This CDR3 is CASSPGTYHGYTF. CDR3 nucleotides: TGTGCCAGCAGCCCCGGGACATACCATGGCTACACCTTC.

The J gene is TRBJ1-4, the V gene TRBV20-1; the match to TRBD1 covers 8 bases. Trimming removed 8 bases from V and 8 bases from J; junction bases left unmatched: 4. This CDR3 contains 11 residues. From germline, CDR1 is DFQATT and CDR2 SNEGSKA (reference sequence). CDR3 amino acids: CSPRTGEKLFF. The CDR3 DNA sequence: TGCAGTCCAAGGACAGGGGAAAAACTGTTTTTT.

V gene TRBV28 combines with J gene TRBJ2-3; tentatively, D is TRBD1 (5 bases). V lost 6 bases to trimming and J lost 3 bases, with 7 bases between them. The CDR3 runs 12 residues. Germline CDR1 reads MDHEN; CDR2 reads SYDVKM. The CDR3 coding sequence is TGTGCCAGCAGCGCAGGGACAGATACGCAGTATTTT. Its translation: CASSAGTDTQYF. Variable domain in full (rest from reference TRBV28 and TRBJ2-3): DVKVTQSSRYLVKRTGEKVFLECVQDMDHENMFWYRQDPGLGLRLIYFSYDVKMKEKGDIPEGYSVSREKKERFSLILESASTNQTSMYLCASSAGTDTQYFGPGTRLTVL.

The chain uses TRBV20-1 and TRBJ1-6; tentative D call: TRBD1 (5 bases). V lost 3 bases and J 14 bases, leaving 17 bases between the germline ends. CDR3 length: 13 residues. Germline values: CDR1 DFQATT, CDR2 SNEGSKA (reference sequence). The CDR3: CSASRGAGVSLHF. As DNA, the CDR3 is TGCAGTGCTAGTAGGGGTGCCGGTGTATCCCTCCACTTT.

The rearrangement joins TRBV19 to TRBJ1-1; 7 bases are shared with TRBD1. The junction had 14 bases not matched to a gene; V was cut back by 8 bases and J by 2 bases. The CDR3 is made up of 16 amino acids. The germline V gene encodes CDR1 LNHDA and CDR2 SQIVND (reference sequence). CDR3 in amino acids: CASYRDRSVVNTEAFF. The CDR3 DNA is TGTGCCAGTTACCGGGACAGAAGCGTGGTAAACACTGAAGCTTTCTTT.

This sequence joins TRBV3-1 (or the pseudogene TRBV3-2) and TRBJ2-2; TRBD2 matches at 11 bases. The CDR3 length is 16 residues. The germline V gene has CDR1 LGHDT and CDR2 YNNKEL (reference sequence). V was clipped by 1 base and J by 5 bases; unmatched bases: 3. CDR3 amino acids: CASSQVRLAGTGELFF. The CDR3 bases are TGTGCCAGCAGCCAAGTTCGACTAGCGGGGACCGGGGAGCTGTTTTTT.

This chain links TRBV2 with TRBJ1-2; a weak D match, TRBD1 (5 bases). The CDR3 has 15 residues. CDR1 and CDR2 (germline): SNHLY, FYNNEI. V was shortened by 7 bases and J by 8 bases, with 23 bases between the two germline ends. In nucleotides, the CDR3 is TGTGCCAGCACCCTGCCCCCCCAACAGGCGAGCGGCTACACCTTC. Its protein product is CASTLPPQQASGYTF. The full variable domain, completed using reference TRBV2 and TRBJ1-2, is EPEVTQTPSHQVTQMGQEVILRCVPISNHLYFYWYRQILGQKVEFLVSFYNNEISEKSEIFDDQFSVERPDGSNFTLKIRSTKLEDSAMYFCASTLPPQQASGYTFGSGTRLTVV.

This clone was counted between two and nine times. The chain carries TRBV19 and TRBJ2-1; TRBD1 is a possible D gene (5 bases). The CDR3 covers 15 residues. Germline loops: CDR1 LNHDA, CDR2 SQIVND (reference sequence). V was shortened by 2 bases and J by 6 bases, with 14 bases between the two germline ends. The DNA of the CDR3 is TGTGCCAGTAGTATAATGGCAGGGCTTCGCAATGAGCAGTTCTTC. The encoded protein is CASSIMAGLRNEQFF.

V gene TRBV27 combines with J gene TRBJ2-2; D is possibly TRBD1 (5 bases). This CDR3 has 17 amino acids. Looked up from germline, CDR1 is MNHEY and CDR2 is SMNVEV (reference sequence). V was shortened by 0 bases and J by 2 bases, with 13 bases between the two germline ends. DNA of the CDR3: TGTGCCAGCAGTTTATCACAGGTGTCGCGAAACACCGGGGAGCTGTTTTTT. This translates into CASSLSQVSRNTGELFF.

The gene calls are TRBV5-1 and TRBJ2-1; no clear D. Germline CDR1 is SGHRS and CDR2 is YFSETQ. The CDR3 consists of 12 residues. Trimming took off 4 bases at V and 4 bases at J, with 6 bases between the two ends. CDR3 in amino acids: CASSHAYNEQFF. The CDR3 bases are TGCGCCAGCAGCCACGCGTACAATGAGCAGTTCTTC.

The rearrangement joins TRBV3-1 (or the pseudogene TRBV3-2) to TRBJ2-3, with a tentative D call TRBD1 (6 bases). Per germline, CDR1 LGHDT and CDR2 YNNKEL (reference sequence). V was shortened by 4 bases and J by 2 bases, with 22 bases between the two germline ends. The length of the CDR3 is 18 residues. CDR3 region: CASSLLSVFAGATDTQYF. In nucleotides, the CDR3 is TGTGCCAGCAGCCTCCTTTCCGTGTTCGCAGGGGCCACAGATACGCAGTATTTT.

This clone appeared a few times. J is TRBJ1-5 and V is TRBV5-6; 7 bases fit TRBD1. The junction had 6 bases not matched to a gene; V was cut back by 3 bases and J by 3 bases. CDR1 and CDR2 (germline): SGHDT, YYEEEE. CDR3 length: 15 residues. Here the CDR3 reads CASSYYRGNNQPQHF. The DNA of the CDR3 is TGTGCCAGCAGCTATTACAGGGGAAACAATCAGCCCCAGCATTTT.